This T cell receptor beta chain was observed in a study of early T cells in non-severe SARS-CoV-2 infection. Overall study context: The input, bulk RNA from unsorted whole blood, was sequenced, and chains were unpaired.

Study results and caveats: Private and CD4 specificities were missed by VDJdb matching, which favored anti-spike CD8 responses.

Unique molecular identifiers (one per individual cDNA molecule) were attached. TCRdb itself ran the 5' RACE reads through MiXCR, one entry per CDR3 protein. The sample has some 87,000 distinct CDR3 sequences; approximately 13% are singletons. This clonotype was seen many times. Its antigen is not known. Germline V gene data show CDR1 as SNHLY and CDR2 as FYNNEI. The CDR3 totals 12 residues. The V and J ends lost 11 bases and 5 bases respectively, with 10 bases between them. Sequencing input: whole blood. The chain recombines TRBV2 with TRBJ1-6; D not resolved. This TCR derives from an adult who was a healthcare worker with PCR-confirmed SARS-CoV-2 infection or an uninfected control (not recorded which). The CDR3 protein is CAGREDNSPLHF. CDR3 DNA sequence: TGTGCCGGAAGGGAAGATAATTCACCCCTCCACTTT.